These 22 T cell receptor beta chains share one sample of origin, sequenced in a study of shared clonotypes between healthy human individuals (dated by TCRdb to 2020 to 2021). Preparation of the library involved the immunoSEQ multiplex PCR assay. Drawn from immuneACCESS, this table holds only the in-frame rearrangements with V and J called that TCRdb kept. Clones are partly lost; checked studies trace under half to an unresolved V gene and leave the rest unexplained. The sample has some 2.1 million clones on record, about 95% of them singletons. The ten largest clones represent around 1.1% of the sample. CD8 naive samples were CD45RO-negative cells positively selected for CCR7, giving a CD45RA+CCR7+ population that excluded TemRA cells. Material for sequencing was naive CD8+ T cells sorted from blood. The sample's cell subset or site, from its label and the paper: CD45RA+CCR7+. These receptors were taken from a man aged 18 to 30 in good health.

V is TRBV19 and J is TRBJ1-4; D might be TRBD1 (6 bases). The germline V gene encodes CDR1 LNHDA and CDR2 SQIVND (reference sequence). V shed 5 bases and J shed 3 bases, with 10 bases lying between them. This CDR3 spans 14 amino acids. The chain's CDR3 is CASSFGGANEKLFF. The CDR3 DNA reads TGTGCCAGTAGTTTCGGGGGCGCTAATGAAAAACTGTTTTTT.

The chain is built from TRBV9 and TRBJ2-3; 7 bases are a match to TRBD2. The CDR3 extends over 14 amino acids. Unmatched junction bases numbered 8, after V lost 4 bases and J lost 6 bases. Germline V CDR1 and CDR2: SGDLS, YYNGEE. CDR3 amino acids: CASSPRLAGDTQYF. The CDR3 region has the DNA TGTGCCAGCAGCCCGCGACTAGCAGGGGATACGCAGTATTTT.

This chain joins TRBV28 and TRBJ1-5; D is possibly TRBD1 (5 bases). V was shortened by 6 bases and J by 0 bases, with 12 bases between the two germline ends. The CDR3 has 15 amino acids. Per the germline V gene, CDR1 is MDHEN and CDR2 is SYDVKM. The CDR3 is CASRSRDGSNQPQHF. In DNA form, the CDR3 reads TGTGCCAGCAGGTCGAGGGACGGTAGCAATCAGCCCCAGCATTTT. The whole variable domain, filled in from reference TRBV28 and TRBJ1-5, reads DVKVTQSSRYLVKRTGEKVFLECVQDMDHENMFWYRQDPGLGLRLIYFSYDVKMKEKGDIPEGYSVSREKKERFSLILESASTNQTSMYLCASRSRDGSNQPQHFGDGTRLSIL.

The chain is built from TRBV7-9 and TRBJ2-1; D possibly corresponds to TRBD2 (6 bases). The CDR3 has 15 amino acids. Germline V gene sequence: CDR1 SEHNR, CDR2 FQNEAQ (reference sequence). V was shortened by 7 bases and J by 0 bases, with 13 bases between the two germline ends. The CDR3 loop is CASTPRGSSYNEQFF. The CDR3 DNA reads TGTGCCAGCACCCCCCGGGGGAGCTCCTACAATGAGCAGTTCTTC.

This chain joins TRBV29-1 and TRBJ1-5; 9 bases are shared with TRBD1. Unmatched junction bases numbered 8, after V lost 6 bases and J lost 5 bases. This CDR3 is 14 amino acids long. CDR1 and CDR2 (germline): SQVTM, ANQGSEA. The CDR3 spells CSVLGTGPDQPQHF. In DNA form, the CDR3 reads TGCAGCGTCCTCGGGACAGGGCCCGATCAGCCCCAGCATTTT.

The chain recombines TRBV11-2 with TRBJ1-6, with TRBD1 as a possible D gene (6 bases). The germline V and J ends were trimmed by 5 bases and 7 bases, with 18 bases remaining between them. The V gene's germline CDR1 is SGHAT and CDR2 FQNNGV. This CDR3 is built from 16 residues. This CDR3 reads CASSPWVLRGNSPLHF. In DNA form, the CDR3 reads TGTGCCAGCAGCCCGTGGGTTCTCAGGGGAAATTCACCCCTCCACTTT.

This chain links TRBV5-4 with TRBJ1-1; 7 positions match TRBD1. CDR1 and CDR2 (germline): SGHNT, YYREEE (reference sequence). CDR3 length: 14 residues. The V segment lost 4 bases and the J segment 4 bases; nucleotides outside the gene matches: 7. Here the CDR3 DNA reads TGTGCCAGCAGCCAGGTGACAGGGCCCACTGAAGCTTTCTTT. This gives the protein CASSQVTGPTEAFF.

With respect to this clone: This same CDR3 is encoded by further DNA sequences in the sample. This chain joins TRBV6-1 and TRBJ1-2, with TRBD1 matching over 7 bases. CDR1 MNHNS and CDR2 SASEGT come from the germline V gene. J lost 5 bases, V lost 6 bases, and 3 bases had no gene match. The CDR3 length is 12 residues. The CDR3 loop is CASSATGYGYTF. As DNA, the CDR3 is TGTGCCAGCAGCGCGACAGGGTATGGCTACACCTTC.

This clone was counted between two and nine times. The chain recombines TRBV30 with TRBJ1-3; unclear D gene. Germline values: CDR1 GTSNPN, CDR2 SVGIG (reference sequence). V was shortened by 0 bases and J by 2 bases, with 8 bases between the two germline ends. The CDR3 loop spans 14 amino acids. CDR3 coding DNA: TGTGCCTGGAGTGTAAGGGTAGCTGGAAACACCATATATTTT. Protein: CAWSVRVAGNTIYF.

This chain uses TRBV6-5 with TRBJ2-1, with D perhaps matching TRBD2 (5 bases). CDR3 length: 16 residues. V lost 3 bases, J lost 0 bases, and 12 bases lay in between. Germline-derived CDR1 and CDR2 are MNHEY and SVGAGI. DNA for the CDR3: TGTGCCAGCAGTTATTCGGACTCAAGCTCCTACAATGAGCAGTTCTTC. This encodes CASSYSDSSSYNEQFF.

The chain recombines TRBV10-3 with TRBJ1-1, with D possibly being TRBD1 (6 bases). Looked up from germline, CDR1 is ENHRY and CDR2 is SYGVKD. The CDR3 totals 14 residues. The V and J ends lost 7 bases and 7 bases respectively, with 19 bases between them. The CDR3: CAIKEAGDSLEAFF. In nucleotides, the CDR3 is TGTGCCATCAAGGAGGCAGGGGATAGCCTTGAAGCTTTCTTT.

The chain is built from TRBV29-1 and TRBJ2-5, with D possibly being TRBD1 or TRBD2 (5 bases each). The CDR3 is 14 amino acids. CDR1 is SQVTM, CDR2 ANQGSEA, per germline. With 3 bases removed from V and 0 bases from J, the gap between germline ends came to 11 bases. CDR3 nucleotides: TGCAGCGTTGACGGGGACGGTGACCAAGAGACCCAGTACTTC. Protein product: CSVDGDGDQETQYF.

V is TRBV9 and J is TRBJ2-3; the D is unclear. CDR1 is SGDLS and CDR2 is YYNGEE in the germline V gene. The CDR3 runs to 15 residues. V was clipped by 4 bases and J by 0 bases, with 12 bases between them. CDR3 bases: TGTGCCAGCAGCCCCGGTGATGGAAGCACAGATACGCAGTATTTT. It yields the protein CASSPGDGSTDTQYF.

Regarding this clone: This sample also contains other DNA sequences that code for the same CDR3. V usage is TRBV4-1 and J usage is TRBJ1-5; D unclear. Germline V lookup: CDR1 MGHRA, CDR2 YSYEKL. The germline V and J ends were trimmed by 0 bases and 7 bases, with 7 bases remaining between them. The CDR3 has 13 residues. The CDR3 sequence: CASSQDLEQPQHF. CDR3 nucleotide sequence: TGCGCCAGCAGCCAAGATCTTGAACAGCCCCAGCATTTT.

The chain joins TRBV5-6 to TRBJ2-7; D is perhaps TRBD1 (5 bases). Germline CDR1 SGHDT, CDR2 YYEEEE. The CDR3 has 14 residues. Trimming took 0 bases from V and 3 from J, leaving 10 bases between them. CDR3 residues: CASSLEGVGYEQYF. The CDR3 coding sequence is TGTGCCAGCAGCTTGGAAGGGGTAGGCTACGAGCAGTACTTC.

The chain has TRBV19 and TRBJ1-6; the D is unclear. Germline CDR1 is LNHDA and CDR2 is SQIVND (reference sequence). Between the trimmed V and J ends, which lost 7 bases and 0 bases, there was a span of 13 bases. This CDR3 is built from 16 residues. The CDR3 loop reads CASTISAGSYNSPLHF. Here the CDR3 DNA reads TGTGCCAGTACCATTTCGGCAGGCTCCTATAATTCACCCCTCCACTTT.

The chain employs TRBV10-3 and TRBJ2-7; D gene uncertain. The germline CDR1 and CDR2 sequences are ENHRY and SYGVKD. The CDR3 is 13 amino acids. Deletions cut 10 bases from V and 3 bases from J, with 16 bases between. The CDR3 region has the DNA TGTGCCACGCAAGACGGGCAGAACTACGAGCAGTACTTC. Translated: CATQDGQNYEQYF.

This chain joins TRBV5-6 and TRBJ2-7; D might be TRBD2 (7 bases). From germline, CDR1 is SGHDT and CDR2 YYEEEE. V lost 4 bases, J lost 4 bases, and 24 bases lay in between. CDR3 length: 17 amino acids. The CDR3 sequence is CASSLDPHREGVYEQYF. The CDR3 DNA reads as TGTGCCAGCAGCCTCGACCCACACAGGGAGGGGGTGTACGAGCAGTACTTC.

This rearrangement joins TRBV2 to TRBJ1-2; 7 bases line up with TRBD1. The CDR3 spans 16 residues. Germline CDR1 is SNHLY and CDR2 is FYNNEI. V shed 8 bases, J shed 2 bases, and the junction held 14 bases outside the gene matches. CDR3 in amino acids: CASWREGAGQNYGYTF. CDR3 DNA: TGTGCCAGCTGGAGAGAAGGGGCGGGACAGAACTATGGCTACACCTTC.

CDR3 sequence (DNA): TGTGCCAGCAGCTTAACGGTAGAGAACACCGGGGAGCTGTTTTTT. Protein sequence: CASSLTVENTGELFF. The J gene is TRBJ2-2, the V gene TRBV7-9; D gene ambiguous. This CDR3 region has 15 residues. The V gene's germline CDR1 is SEHNR and CDR2 FQNEAQ (reference sequence). V was clipped by 2 bases and J by 1 base, with 8 bases between them.

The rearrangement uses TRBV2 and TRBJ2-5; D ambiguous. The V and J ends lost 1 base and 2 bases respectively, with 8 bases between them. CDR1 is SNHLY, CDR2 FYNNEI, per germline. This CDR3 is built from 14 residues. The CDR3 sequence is CASSEEFRQETQYF. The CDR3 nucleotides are TGTGCCAGCAGTGAAGAGTTCAGACAAGAGACCCAGTACTTC.

CDR3 in DNA: TGTGCCAGCAGTGAACTAGCGGGAGGGCTTCAAGAGACCCAGTACTTC. As protein: CASSELAGGLQETQYF. The gene calls are TRBV6-1 and TRBJ2-5; 12 nucleotides match TRBD2. This CDR3 comprises 16 residues. Germline values: CDR1 MNHNS, CDR2 SASEGT. The junction had 3 bases not matched to a gene; V was cut back by 2 bases and J by 2 bases.